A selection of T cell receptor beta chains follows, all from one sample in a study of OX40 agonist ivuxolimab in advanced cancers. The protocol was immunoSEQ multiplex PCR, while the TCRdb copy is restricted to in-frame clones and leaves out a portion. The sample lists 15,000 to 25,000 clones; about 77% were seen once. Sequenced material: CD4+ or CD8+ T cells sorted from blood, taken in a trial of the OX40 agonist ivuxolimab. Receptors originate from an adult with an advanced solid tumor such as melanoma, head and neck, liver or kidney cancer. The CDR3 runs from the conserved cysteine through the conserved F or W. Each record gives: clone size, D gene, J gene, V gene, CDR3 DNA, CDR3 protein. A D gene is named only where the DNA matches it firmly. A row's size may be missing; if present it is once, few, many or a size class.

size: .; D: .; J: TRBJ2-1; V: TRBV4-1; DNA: TGCGCCACCCAGCCAAGGGTCACAGGGAATGAGCAGTTCTTC; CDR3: CATQPRVTGNEQFF
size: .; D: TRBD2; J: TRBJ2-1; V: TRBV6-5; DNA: TGTGCCAGCAGTTACTTCCCAGCGGGGGGGGACAATGAGCAGTTCTTC; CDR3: CASSYFPAGGDNEQFF
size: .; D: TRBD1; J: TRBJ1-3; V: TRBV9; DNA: TGTGCCAGCAGCGCGTCGGTCACAGGGGTAACTGGAAACACCATATATTTT; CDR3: CASSASVTGVTGNTIYF
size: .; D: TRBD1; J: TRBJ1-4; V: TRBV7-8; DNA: TGTGCCAGCAGCTCCGGACAGGGGGCGTATCCAACTAATGAAAAACTGTTTTTT; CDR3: CASSSGQGAYPTNEKLFF
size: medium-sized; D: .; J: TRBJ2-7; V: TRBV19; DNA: TGTGCCAGTAGTAGCGGTGGATCCTACGAGCAGTACTTC; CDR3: CASSSGGSYEQYF
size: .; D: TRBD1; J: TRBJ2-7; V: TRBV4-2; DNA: TGTGCCAGCAGCCCCTTACAGGGGGCCCCCTACGAGCAGTACTTC; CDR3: CASSPLQGAPYEQYF
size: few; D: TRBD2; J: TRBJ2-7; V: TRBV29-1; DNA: TGCAGCGTTGATCTTGGGGCGGGGGGGCCTTCCTACGAGCAGTACTTC; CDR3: CSVDLGAGGPSYEQYF
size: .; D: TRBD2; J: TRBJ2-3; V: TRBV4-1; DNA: TGCGCCAGCAGCCCGCTCGCGAGCGGGGGGCTGAGCACAGATACGCAGTATTTT; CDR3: CASSPLASGGLSTDTQYF
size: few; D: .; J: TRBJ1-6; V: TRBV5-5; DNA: TGTGCCAGCAGCTTGTACCAGGGAGGGAATTCACCCCTCCACTTT; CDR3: CASSLYQGGNSPLHF
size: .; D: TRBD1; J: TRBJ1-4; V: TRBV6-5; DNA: TGTGCCAGCAGTCACGACGACAGGGGAAGGCTGTTTTTT; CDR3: CASSHDDRGRLFF
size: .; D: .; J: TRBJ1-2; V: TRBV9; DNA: TGTGCCAGCAGCGTAGGGGCACCCGATGGCTACACCTTC; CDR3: CASSVGAPDGYTF